The present T cell receptor beta chain was sequenced within a study of Tregs in tolerant kidney transplant recipients. General study points: Activated donor B cell expansion appeared to reveal the most relevant donor-specific TCRbeta repertoire. The small number of patients limits these findings pending further validation.

Recipients received nonmyeloablative bone marrow transplants from related graft donors, with transient mixed chimerism. This CDR3 is 16 amino acids long. Germline V gene lookup returns CDR1 SGHTA and CDR2 FQGNSA. The germline V and J ends were trimmed by 2 bases and 3 bases, with 16 bases remaining between them. Turning to this clone: The antigen remains unidentified.

The repertoire was sequenced with immunoSEQ multiplex PCR; TCRdb's copy has only in-frame clones and lacks some. This sample has around 64,000 clones; around 87% occur once, and the top ten carry more than 3%. The V gene is TRBV7-2, the J gene TRBJ2-5; D perhaps matches TRBD2 (6 bases). This material consisted of CD4+ T cells from blood (PBMCs), taken 6 months after the transplant. This clonotype originated in a human patient who received a combined kidney and bone marrow transplant. Certain T cells may be donor cells from the graft. The CDR3 is CASSLSSVGKKETQYF. CDR3 coding DNA: TGTGCCAGCAGCTTATCTAGCGTGGGGAAAAAAGAGACCCAGTACTTC.